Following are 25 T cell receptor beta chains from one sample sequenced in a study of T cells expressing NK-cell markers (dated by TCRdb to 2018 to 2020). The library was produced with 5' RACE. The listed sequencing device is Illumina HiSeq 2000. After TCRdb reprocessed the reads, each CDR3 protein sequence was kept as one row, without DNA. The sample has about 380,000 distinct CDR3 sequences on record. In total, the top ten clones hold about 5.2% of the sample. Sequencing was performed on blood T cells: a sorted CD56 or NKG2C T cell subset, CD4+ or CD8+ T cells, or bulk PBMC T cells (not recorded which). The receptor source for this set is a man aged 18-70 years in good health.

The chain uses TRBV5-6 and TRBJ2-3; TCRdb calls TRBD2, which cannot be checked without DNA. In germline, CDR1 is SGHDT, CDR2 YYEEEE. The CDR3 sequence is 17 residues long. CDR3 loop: CASSLMSSGADTDTQYF.

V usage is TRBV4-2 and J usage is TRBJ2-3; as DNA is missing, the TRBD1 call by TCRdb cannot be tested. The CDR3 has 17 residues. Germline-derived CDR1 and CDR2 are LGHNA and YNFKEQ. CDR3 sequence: CASSQILTGTGGSTQYF.

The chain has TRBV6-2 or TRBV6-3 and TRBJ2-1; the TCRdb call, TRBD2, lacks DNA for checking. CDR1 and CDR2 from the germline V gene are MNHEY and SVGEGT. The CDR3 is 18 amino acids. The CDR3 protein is CASSYRGPTSANYNEQFF.

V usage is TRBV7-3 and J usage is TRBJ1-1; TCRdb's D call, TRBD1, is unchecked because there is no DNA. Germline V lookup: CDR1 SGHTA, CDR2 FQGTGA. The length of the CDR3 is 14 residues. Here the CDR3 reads CASSLKGGPRDAFF.

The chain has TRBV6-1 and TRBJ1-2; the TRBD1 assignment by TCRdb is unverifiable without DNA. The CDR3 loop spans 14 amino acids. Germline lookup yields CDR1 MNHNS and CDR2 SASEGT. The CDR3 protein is CASNPTGSRGGYTF.

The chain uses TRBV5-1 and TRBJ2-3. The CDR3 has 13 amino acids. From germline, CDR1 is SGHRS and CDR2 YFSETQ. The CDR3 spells CASSLGSSDTQYF.

CDR3 sequence: CSATSRQVVSGYTF. The rearrangement links TRBV20-1 to TRBJ1-2. The CDR3 is made up of 14 amino acids. In germline, CDR1 is DFQATT, CDR2 SNEGSKA (reference sequence).

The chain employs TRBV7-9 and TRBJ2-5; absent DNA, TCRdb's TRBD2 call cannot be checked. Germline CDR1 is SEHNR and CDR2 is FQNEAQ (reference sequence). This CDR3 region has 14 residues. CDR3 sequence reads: CASSSGTSWETQYF.

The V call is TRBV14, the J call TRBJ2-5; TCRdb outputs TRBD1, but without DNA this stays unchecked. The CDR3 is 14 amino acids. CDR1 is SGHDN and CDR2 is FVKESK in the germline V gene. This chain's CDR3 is CASSQATGGETQYF.

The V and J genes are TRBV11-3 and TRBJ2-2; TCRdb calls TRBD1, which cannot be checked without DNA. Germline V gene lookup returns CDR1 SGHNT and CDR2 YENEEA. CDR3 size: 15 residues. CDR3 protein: CASSGRDREVGELFF.

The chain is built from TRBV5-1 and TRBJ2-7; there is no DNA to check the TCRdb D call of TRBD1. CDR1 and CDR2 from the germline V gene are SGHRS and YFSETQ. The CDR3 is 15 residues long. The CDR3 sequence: CASSSGQGNSYEQYF.

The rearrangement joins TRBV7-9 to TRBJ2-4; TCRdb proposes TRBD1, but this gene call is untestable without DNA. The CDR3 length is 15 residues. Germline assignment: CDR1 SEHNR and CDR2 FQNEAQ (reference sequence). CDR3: CASSYFEGAKNIQYF. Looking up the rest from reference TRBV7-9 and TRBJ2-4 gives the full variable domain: DTGVSQNPRHKITKRGQNVTFRCDPISEHNRLYWYRQTLGQGPEFLTYFQNEAQLEKSRLLSDRFSAERPKGSFSTLEIQRTEQGDSAMYLCASSYFEGAKNIQYFGAGTRLSVL.

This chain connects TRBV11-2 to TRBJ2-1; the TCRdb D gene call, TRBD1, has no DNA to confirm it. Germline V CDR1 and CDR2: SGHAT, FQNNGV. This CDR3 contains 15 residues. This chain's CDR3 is CASSSQPGGANEQFF.

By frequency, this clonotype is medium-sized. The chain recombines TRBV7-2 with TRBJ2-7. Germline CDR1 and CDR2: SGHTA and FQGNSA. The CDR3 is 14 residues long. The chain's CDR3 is CATSLETHSYEQYF. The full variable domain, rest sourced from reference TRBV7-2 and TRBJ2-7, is GAGVSQSPSNKVTEKGKDVELRCDPISGHTALYWYRQSLGQGLEFLIYFQGNSAPDKSGLPSDRFSAERTGGSVSTLTIQRTQQEDSAVYLCATSLETHSYEQYFGPGTRLTVT.

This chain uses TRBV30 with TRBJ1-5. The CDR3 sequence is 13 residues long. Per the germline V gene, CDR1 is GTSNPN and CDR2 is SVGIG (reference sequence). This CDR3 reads CAWSGKGNQPQHF.

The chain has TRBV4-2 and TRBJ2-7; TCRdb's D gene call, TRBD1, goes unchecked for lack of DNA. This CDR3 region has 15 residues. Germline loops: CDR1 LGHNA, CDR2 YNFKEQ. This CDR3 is CASSHEPPRGDEQYF.

CDR3 protein: CASSGLAGDNTDTQYF. This chain links TRBV18 with TRBJ2-3; the D call from TCRdb, TRBD2, cannot be confirmed without DNA. Germline V lookup: CDR1 KGHSH, CDR2 LQKENI. CDR3 length: 16 amino acids.

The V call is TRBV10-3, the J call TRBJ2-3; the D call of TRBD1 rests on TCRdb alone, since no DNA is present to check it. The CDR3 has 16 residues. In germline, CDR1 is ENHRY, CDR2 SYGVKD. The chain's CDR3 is CALACGTELSTDTQYF.

The CDR3 reads CSGRLAVDADTQYF. The genes are TRBV29-1 and TRBJ2-3; the TRBD2 assignment by TCRdb is unverifiable without DNA. Germline CDR1 SQVTM, CDR2 ANQGSEA. CDR3 length equals 14 residues.

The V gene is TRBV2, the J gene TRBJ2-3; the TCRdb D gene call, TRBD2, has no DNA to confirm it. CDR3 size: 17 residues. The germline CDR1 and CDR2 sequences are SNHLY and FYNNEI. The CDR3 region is CASRLTLTSGSTDTQYF.

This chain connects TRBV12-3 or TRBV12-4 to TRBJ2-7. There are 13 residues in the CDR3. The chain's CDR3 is CASSSSNLGEQYF.

CDR3 protein: CASSPPTENFYGYTF. The chain has TRBV18 and TRBJ1-2. The CDR3 totals 15 residues. The germline V gene has CDR1 KGHSH and CDR2 LQKENI.

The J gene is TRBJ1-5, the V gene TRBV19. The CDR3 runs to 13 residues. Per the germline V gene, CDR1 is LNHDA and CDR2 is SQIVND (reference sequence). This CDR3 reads CASSHNRNQPQHF.

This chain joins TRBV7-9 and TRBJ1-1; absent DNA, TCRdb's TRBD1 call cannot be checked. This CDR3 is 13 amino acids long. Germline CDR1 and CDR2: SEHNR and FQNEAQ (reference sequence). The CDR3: CASCPRGGTEAFF.

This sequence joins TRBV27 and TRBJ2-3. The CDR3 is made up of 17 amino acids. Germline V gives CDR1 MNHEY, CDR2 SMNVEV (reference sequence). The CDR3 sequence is CASSLAIGFSSTDTQYF.